This T cell receptor beta chain is from a study of spatial heterogeneity in lung cancer. Across the study: 55 to 80 TRACERx patients with early, untreated non-small cell lung cancer donated samples. At a median of about 22 months after resection, follow-up PBMC samples were sequenced when available. Alpha-chain sequences were consistently detected in smaller numbers than beta-chain sequences.

Documented time point: blood at routine non-recurrence follow-up after resection. Whole RNA, isolated from tumor, nontumor lung or frozen PBMC, was sequenced without prior sorting. This clonotype has ten or more counts. The CDR3 totals 14 residues. With 0 bases removed from V and 0 bases from J, the gap between germline ends came to 8 bases. CDR1 is DFQATT, CDR2 SNEGSKA, per germline (reference sequence). TCR cDNA molecules each carried a unique molecular identifier. One entry per CDR3 protein results from TCRdb running MiXCR on the 5' RACE reads. The sample carries about 52,000 distinct CDR3 sequences, 7.4% recorded once.

The specimen was PBMCs, collected at follow-up. The sequence was collected from a female donor with early-stage non-small cell lung cancer. The chain combines TRBV20-1 with TRBJ2-5; D is uncertain. The CDR3 sequence: CSARDQRHQETQYF. The CDR3 nucleotides are TGCAGTGCTAGAGATCAGAGGCACCAAGAGACCCAGTACTTC.